This TCR beta chain was recovered during a study of PD-1 blockade in mismatch repair-deficient tumors. Study-level information: Enrolled about 2013-2016, patients had progressing, pretreated mismatch repair-deficient cancers of more than ten types. Study-wide results and caveats: Rapid post-treatment expansion, then contraction, generally preceding radiologic response, marked tumor-resident clones.

Data came from immunoSEQ multiplex PCR; TCRdb stores just in-frame clones and leaves some out. The sample records approximately 60,000 clones, about 91% being singletons. This clone was seen only once. Its antigen is currently unknown. Mismatch repair deficiency was confirmed in all patients, by PCR or immunohistochemistry. A few pembrolizumab responders had their TCRs sequenced. The CDR3 loop spans 16 amino acids. The J segment lost 5 bases and the V segment lost 2 bases, leaving 6 bases of the junction unmatched. CDR1 and CDR2 from the germline V gene are SGHRS and YFSETQ. Here the sequenced sample was peripheral blood, taken 52 weeks after starting pembrolizumab. The sequence was collected from an adult with mismatch repair-deficient cancer. The J gene is TRBJ2-1, the V gene TRBV5-1; TRBD2 aligns across 11 bases. The CDR3 coding sequence is TGCGCCAGCAGCTTAACCTTAGCGGGAGGGAACAATGAGCAGTTCTTC. As protein: CASSLTLAGGNNEQFF.